This T cell receptor (beta chain) was identified in a study of identical twins (dated by TCRdb to 2016 to 2017). For the wider study: To test whether fetal clonotypes persist, the study used deep sequencing on TCR alpha and beta repertoires from monozygotic twins, unrelated adults of various ages, and cord blood. To rule out contamination, the twin experiments were replicated at different times with different library preparation protocols.

Library preparation used 5' RACE. The sequencer listed for this sample is Illumina HiSeq 2000. Template switching introduced a universal primer binding site; the final cDNA contained a unique molecular identifier, enabling accurate counting of TCR cDNA molecules. Specific primers in the conserved constant-segment region were used to synthesize first-strand cDNA for the TCR alpha and beta chains. Each cDNA library was double barcoded, with a SMART-Mk sample barcode plus Illumina barcodes, to control for contamination. Two successive PCR steps introduced TruSeq adapter sequences along with Illumina sample barcodes. Sequencing of the TCR alpha and beta cDNA libraries was done on the Illumina HiSeq platform using custom primers. The published analysis was carried out like this. Unique molecular identifiers were extracted from raw reads with MiGEC, and CDR3 positions were determined with MiXCR. Recombination models were inferred per individual with the repgenHMM and IGoR tools using an EM algorithm. Shared clonotypes were analyzed with the tcR package in R, and sharing was normalized by the product of cloneset sizes. To study raw recombination free of thymic and clonal selection effects, out-of-frame nonproductive sequences were analyzed. Clones were called with MiXCR by TCRdb after fastp trimmed the public reads at Q25, and only in-frame beta chains were retained. Every distinct CDR3 protein forms one entry, paired with its most common genes and DNA. TCRdb, not the original authors, processed these V and J calls. The sample records 1.5 million to 2 million distinct CDR3 sequences, about 32% of which are singletons. Approximately 0.25% of the sample is taken by the ten largest.

All donors were healthy Caucasians. In its sample, this clonotype was seen a few times. The target of this receptor is not known. Qualities for individual bases were not recorded, and no much larger clone is one base off. The research as a whole found: Fewer insertions were carried by abundant cord blood beta clonotypes; a weaker similar trend was observed in young adult naive repertoires, while no such trend was observed in memory repertoires. Compared with coincidental sharing between unrelated individuals, an excess of low generation-probability sequences was observed among out-of-frame TCR alpha sequences shared between twins. Invariant T cells such as MAIT and iNKT could partly confound zero-insertion analyses, though diverse VJ usage argued against this for most clonotypes. In beta out-of-frame sequences, excess twin sharing was weaker, because having fewer shared sequences lowered the signal-to-noise ratio. Because the same donors could not be followed over many years, conclusions were based on cross-sectional statistical analysis. In monozygotic twins, recombination models systematically underestimated out-of-frame TCR alpha sharing, but the models matched the sharing seen between unrelated individuals.

The trim is 3 bases for V and 4 bases for J, with a gap of 17 bases between the germline ends. From cysteine to phenylalanine, the CDR3 is 16 amino acids long. The CDR3 DNA has 48 bases and is translated from base 1. CDR1 and CDR2 are read off the germline V gene as SGDLS and YYNGEE. The chain was built from TRBV9 and TRBJ2-1; the D call is possibly TRBD1 or TRBD2, each sharing 5 bases. Sequenced sample: cord blood. The TCR comes from a newborn girl in good health. The nucleotide sequence reads TGTGCCAGCAGCGCCGAGGGACGGATCCTTTACAATGAGCAGTTCTTC. It encodes CASSAEGRILYNEQFF. Full variable domain (CDR3 extended with the reference TRBV9 and TRBJ2-1 proteins): DSGVTQTPKHLITATGQRVTLRCSPRSGDLSVYWYQQSLDQGLQFLIQYYNGEERAKGNILERFSAQQFPDLHSELNLSSLELGDSALYFCASSAEGRILYNEQFFGPGTRLTVL.